A selection of T cell receptor beta chains follows, all from one sample in a study of shared clonotypes between healthy human individuals. Sequenced by immunoSEQ multiplex PCR; TCRdb stores in-frame clones only, minus some. The sample carries some 2 million clones, 85% to 95% recorded once. The specimen sequenced was naive CD4+ T cells sorted from blood. These receptors originate from a young man in good health. Both conserved end residues are part of each CDR3.

J	V	CDR3
TRBJ2-7	TRBV28	CASTGGRRAYEQYF
TRBJ2-2	TRBV18	CASSPFNTGELFF
TRBJ1-1	TRBV2	CASSTGIGAFF
TRBJ1-6	TRBV28	CATQGINSPLHF
TRBJ2-2	TRBV6-5	CASRQGDLTGELFF
TRBJ2-5	TRBV4-3	CASSPGQARQETQYF
TRBJ2-1	TRBV2	CASLRLLSYNEQFF
TRBJ2-1	TRBV7-6	CASSFGRRDEQFF
TRBJ2-1	TRBV29-1	CSVGIPDPVTYNEQFF
TRBJ1-2	TRBV5-6	CASSFNYGYTF
TRBJ1-3	TRBV6-6	CASSTSGQSSGNTIYF
TRBJ2-5	TRBV5-6	CASSLFWGGETQYF
TRBJ2-1	TRBV15	CATSTPTYYYNEQFF
TRBJ2-2	TRBV9	CASSGTAFMNTGELFF
TRBJ1-2	TRBV10-1	CASSGQLYGYTF
TRBJ2-1	TRBV6-6	CASSYNSGLSYNEQFF
TRBJ2-3	TRBV5-1	CASSLAQRDTDTQYF
TRBJ1-1	TRBV10-3	CAISDPPGTEAFF
TRBJ1-6	TRBV5-1	CASSLASGTGNSPLHF
TRBJ2-3	TRBV14	CASSQAGTDTQYF
TRBJ1-2	TRBV28	CASSWRETGGYTF
TRBJ2-5	TRBV2	CARAGPQETQYF
TRBJ2-1	TRBV7-2	CASSLGWGGYNEQFF
TRBJ2-5	TRBV18	CASSPPNRQQETQYF